This T cell receptor beta chain was retrieved from a study of cytomegalovirus exposure and HLA in healthy donors. In the PCR, 60 Vbeta and 13 Jbeta primers were used. TCRdb keeps only in-frame clones here, not all; method: immunoSEQ multiplex PCR. The repertoire consists of fewer than 130,000 clones, with around two thirds occurring once and the leading ten covering 3% to 4%. Study outcomes and limitations: Being productive about 87% or about 30% of the time was typical of most TCR beta V segments in an earlier analysis.

A word on this clone: Its antigen is currently unknown.

CDR1 is SGHNT and CDR2 is YYREEE in the germline V gene (reference sequence). This CDR3 is 16 amino acids long. Trimming shortened V by 3 bases and J by 2 bases, and 14 bases separated the two germline ends. The chain has TRBV5-4 and TRBJ2-2; D is perhaps TRBD2 (7 bases). The clonotype originates from a man aged 25 to 40 in good health and CMV-seropositive. Input material: PBMCs. The chain's CDR3 is CASSYNGGRNTGELFF. The CDR3 DNA follows: TGTGCCAGCAGCTATAACGGGGGGCGCAACACCGGGGAGCTGTTTTTT.